One sample yielded the 30 T cell receptor beta chains listed below, sequenced in a study of blood T cell repertoires in COVID-19 (dated by TCRdb to 2018 to 2021). The receptor library was made with the immunoSEQ multiplex PCR assay. Sourced from immuneACCESS, this table was stored by TCRdb with only in-frame sequences that have V and J called. A share of the clones is absent; for the studies checked, an unresolved V gene accounts for under half, and the remainder has no known explanation. The sample has more than 300,000 clones on record, 90% of them singletons. The leading ten clones occupy under 1.1% of the sample. The sequenced sample consisted of peripheral blood. The receptors stem from a woman between 35 and 50 years old with COVID-19, enrolled during active disease.

The chain couples TRBV2 to TRBJ2-3, with TRBD1 identical over 10 bases. The CDR3 consists of 15 residues. Germline CDR1 reads SNHLY; CDR2 reads FYNNEI. V lost 3 bases to trimming and J lost 1 base; unmatched junction nucleotides: 1. The CDR3 coding sequence is TGTGCCAGCAGTGATGGGACAGGGGGCACAGATACGCAGTATTTT. Amino acid sequence: CASSDGTGGTDTQYF.

The genes are TRBV10-3 and TRBJ2-5; 8 bases align to TRBD2. The CDR3 is made up of 15 amino acids. In germline, CDR1 is ENHRY, CDR2 SYGVKD. Losses at the gene ends were 4 bases for V and 4 bases for J; bases not matched to a gene: 8. The CDR3: CAISGNGRALETQYF. CDR3 bases: TGTGCCATCAGTGGAAACGGGAGGGCTCTAGAGACCCAGTACTTC.

This chain uses TRBV24-1 with TRBJ2-3, with 9 bases matching TRBD2. The CDR3 has 17 amino acids. Per germline, CDR1 KGHDR and CDR2 SFDVKD. Trimming cost V 3 bases and J 2 bases; bases outside gene matches: 8. The DNA for the CDR3 is TGTGCCACCAGTGATAAAGTCAAGCGGGGGGCCACAGATACGCAGTATTTT. This encodes CATSDKVKRGATDTQYF.

The chain uses TRBV6-5 and TRBJ1-1; D gene unclear. V was pared by 6 bases and J by 1 base, with 12 bases between. Germline CDR1 and CDR2: MNHEY and SVGAGI. CDR3 length: 14 residues. Written as DNA, the CDR3 is TGTGCCAGCAGGTTCCCAGGCCGGAACACTGAAGCTTTCTTT. Translated: CASRFPGRNTEAFF.

The V and J genes are TRBV28 and TRBJ1-1; possible D gene TRBD1, 6 bases. CDR3 length: 14 amino acids. Trimming cost V 5 bases and J 1 base, with 11 bases left between them. Germline loops: CDR1 MDHEN, CDR2 SYDVKM. The CDR3 protein is CASSPTGGNTEAFF. For the CDR3, the DNA is TGTGCCAGCAGTCCGACAGGTGGGAACACTGAAGCTTTCTTT.

This clone occurred once. This chain links TRBV5-1 with TRBJ2-3; 8 bases are a match to TRBD2. Trimming cost V 0 bases and J 3 bases; bases outside gene matches: 6. Germline V gene data show CDR1 as SGHRS and CDR2 as YFSETQ. The CDR3 runs 16 residues. CDR3 protein: CASSLEAGGVTDTQYF. CDR3 DNA: TGCGCCAGCAGCTTGGAGGCGGGAGGCGTTACAGATACGCAGTATTTT.

This clone was seen just once. The gene calls are TRBV20-1 and TRBJ2-4; D ambiguous. The germline V and J ends were trimmed by 3 bases and 9 bases, with 12 bases remaining between them. The CDR3 consists of 12 residues. CDR1 is DFQATT, CDR2 SNEGSKA, per germline (reference sequence). In DNA form, the CDR3 reads TGCAGTGCTAGTTCGCAAATGAGCATTCAGTACTTC. Translating gives CSASSQMSIQYF.

The chain has TRBV2 and TRBJ2-2; D is perhaps TRBD1 (6 bases). The V end was cut by 3 bases, the J end by 2 bases, with 13 bases between. Germline V lookup: CDR1 SNHLY, CDR2 FYNNEI. The CDR3 contains 16 residues. The CDR3 coding sequence is TGTGCCAGCAGTGACCCAGGGGCCTATAACACCGGGGAGCTGTTTTTT. Translating gives CASSDPGAYNTGELFF.

This CDR3 reads CASTQREGTDTQYF. In DNA form, the CDR3 reads TGTGCCAGCACCCAGCGGGAGGGCACAGATACGCAGTATTTT. This rearrangement joins TRBV6-5 to TRBJ2-3; 9 nucleotides agree with TRBD2. CDR1 MNHEY and CDR2 SVGAGI come from the germline V gene. The CDR3 sequence is 14 residues long. V was pared by 7 bases and J by 1 base, with 3 bases of the junction left unmatched.

The CDR3 DNA reads TGTGCCAGCAGTTTTTCCCGAGACAGCCCGTATGGCTACACCTTC. Translated, it gives CASSFSRDSPYGYTF. This sequence joins TRBV28 and TRBJ1-2, with TRBD1 as a possible D gene (5 bases). The V gene's germline CDR1 is MDHEN and CDR2 SYDVKM. Trimming shortened V by 3 bases and J by 5 bases, and 16 bases separated the two germline ends. The CDR3 is made up of 15 amino acids.

V is TRBV5-6 and J is TRBJ2-7, with 9 bases aligning to TRBD1. CDR1 and CDR2 from the germline V gene are SGHDT and YYEEEE. The junction had 4 bases not matched to a gene; V was cut back by 4 bases and J by 2 bases. This CDR3 is built from 14 residues. DNA for the CDR3: TGTGCCAGCAGCGTAGGGACAGGGACCTACGAGCAGTACTTC. Encoded protein: CASSVGTGTYEQYF.

Details on this clone: Other DNA sequences from this sample encode an identical CDR3 as well. The chain uses TRBV27 and TRBJ2-3; D remains ambiguous. Germline V CDR1 and CDR2: MNHEY, SMNVEV (reference sequence). The CDR3 loop spans 14 amino acids. The V end lost 1 base, the J end lost 0 bases, and 5 bases lay between the germline ends. CDR3 sequence (DNA): TGTGCCAGCAGTTTATATGGCAGCACAGATACGCAGTATTTT. Its translation: CASSLYGSTDTQYF.

A single count supports this clone. This rearrangement joins TRBV6-5 to TRBJ1-2, with a weak D call TRBD1 (5 bases). Germline loops: CDR1 MNHEY, CDR2 SVGAGI. This CDR3 is built from 12 residues. The V gene lost 5 bases and the J gene lost 7 bases, with 11 bases spanning the gap. The CDR3: CASSRGRSGYTF. CDR3 sequence (DNA): TGTGCCAGCAGTAGGGGCCGGAGTGGCTACACCTTC.

This rearrangement joins TRBV6-5 to TRBJ2-3; perhaps TRBD1 as D (5 bases). The V and J ends lost 6 bases and 2 bases respectively, with 15 bases between them. Germline CDR1 is MNHEY and CDR2 is SVGAGI. The length of the CDR3 is 15 residues. CDR3 amino acids: CASRAQVLFTDTQYF. The CDR3, as DNA: TGTGCCAGCAGAGCACAGGTCCTATTCACAGATACGCAGTATTTT.

J is TRBJ2-7 and V is TRBV27; 9 nucleotides align to TRBD2. V lost 6 bases to trimming and J lost 4 bases; unmatched junction nucleotides: 10. The CDR3 has 15 residues. Germline values: CDR1 MNHEY, CDR2 SMNVEV (reference sequence). CDR3 protein: CASSRPAGGLYEQYF. The CDR3 DNA is TGTGCCAGCAGCCGACCAGCGGGAGGACTGTACGAGCAGTACTTC.

This chain joins TRBV5-1 and TRBJ1-4, with TRBD1 matching over 7 bases. Germline assignment: CDR1 SGHRS and CDR2 YFSETQ. This CDR3 is built from 17 residues. Trimming cost V 4 bases and J 0 bases; bases outside gene matches: 9. CDR3 in amino acids: CASSGRPTGATNEKLFF. In DNA form, the CDR3 reads TGCGCCAGCAGCGGAAGACCCACAGGGGCAACTAATGAAAAACTGTTTTTT.

CDR3 residues: CATSRNPPGQGGEKLFF. In DNA form, the CDR3 reads TGTGCCACCAGCAGAAACCCTCCGGGACAGGGAGGTGAAAAACTGTTTTTT. The V call is TRBV15, the J call TRBJ1-4, with TRBD1 matching 9 bases. This CDR3 region has 17 residues. Trimming took 2 bases from V and 7 from J; bases not matched to a gene: 11. CDR1 is LNHNV, CDR2 YYDKDF, per germline (reference sequence).

The rearrangement links TRBV7-2 to TRBJ2-2, with D possibly TRBD2 on 5 matching bases. The CDR3 is made up of 14 amino acids. Per germline, CDR1 SGHTA and CDR2 FQGNSA. Trimming cost V 2 bases and J 6 bases, with 10 bases left between them. CDR3 sequence: CASSLRVGAGELFF. For the CDR3, the DNA is TGTGCCAGCAGCTTACGGGTGGGAGCCGGGGAGCTGTTTTTT.

This chain connects TRBV7-9 to TRBJ2-7, with 7 bases matching TRBD1. CDR1 and CDR2 from the germline V gene are SEHNR and FQNEAQ (reference sequence). The CDR3 spans 13 residues. V was pared by 1 base and J by 6 bases, with 3 bases of the junction left unmatched. CDR3 DNA: TGTGCCAGCAGCTTAGTAACAGGGGCCGAGCAGTACTTC. This sequence encodes CASSLVTGAEQYF.

V usage is TRBV24-1 and J usage is TRBJ2-6, with D unresolved. The CDR3 covers 17 residues. Between the trimmed V and J ends, which lost 4 bases and 0 bases, there was a span of 12 bases. Germline V CDR1 and CDR2: KGHDR, SFDVKD. CDR3 in DNA: TGTGCCACCAGTGACAGGCGCCAACACTCTGGGGCCAACGTCCTGACTTTC. It encodes CATSDRRQHSGANVLTF.

The chain employs TRBV7-3 and TRBJ2-2; the match to TRBD2 covers 7 bases. The CDR3 runs 16 residues. After removal of 6 bases from V and 4 bases from J, the junction contained 11 bases not matched to a gene. CDR1 and CDR2 (germline): SGHTA, FQGTGA. CDR3 in DNA: TGTGCCAGCAGTGACTCCCAGGGCGGGAGCACCGGGGAGCTGTTTTTT. It codes for CASSDSQGGSTGELFF.

The V call is TRBV7-9, the J call TRBJ2-7; D uncertain. Germline loops: CDR1 SEHNR, CDR2 FQNEAQ (reference sequence). The CDR3 loop spans 13 amino acids. The germline V and J ends were trimmed by 1 base and 7 bases, with 11 bases remaining between them. The CDR3 nucleotides are TGTGCCAGCAGCTTAGGTCCCCCTCTAGAGCAGTACTTC. This gives the protein CASSLGPPLEQYF.

The V call is TRBV12-3 or TRBV12-4, the J call TRBJ2-1; tentative D call: TRBD1 (6 bases). Between the trimmed V and J ends, which lost 6 bases and 7 bases, there was a span of 10 bases. CDR3 length equals 12 residues. CDR3: CASSTGMNEQFF. Here the CDR3 DNA reads TGTGCCAGCAGCACAGGGATGAATGAGCAGTTCTTC.

The V and J genes are TRBV5-1 and TRBJ1-1; a possible D gene is TRBD1 (6 bases). Germline V gene lookup returns CDR1 SGHRS and CDR2 YFSETQ. This CDR3 is built from 15 residues. Trimming removed 2 bases from V and 4 bases from J, with 15 bases in between. The DNA for the CDR3 is TGCGCCAGCAGCTTCGGTGTGGGGGCGAGCACTGAAGCTTTCTTT. Translation: CASSFGVGASTEAFF.

The gene calls are TRBV14 and TRBJ1-2; D is ambiguous. The germline V gene has CDR1 SGHDN and CDR2 FVKESK. V lost 3 bases to trimming and J lost 7 bases, with 12 bases between them. The CDR3 is made up of 13 amino acids. This chain's CDR3 is CASSHLGSSGYTF. The CDR3 bases are TGTGCCAGCAGCCACCTCGGGAGTTCTGGCTACACCTTC.

A few counts support this clone. The J gene is TRBJ2-7, the V gene TRBV27; TRBD2 matches 8 bases. Trimming cost V 5 bases and J 3 bases; bases outside gene matches: 12. The germline CDR1 and CDR2 sequences are MNHEY and SMNVEV (reference sequence). This CDR3 has 16 amino acids. CDR3 sequence reads: CASSQTPGTSVYEQYF. The CDR3, as DNA: TGTGCCAGCAGTCAAACCCCCGGGACTAGTGTCTACGAGCAGTACTTC.

This chain uses TRBV18 with TRBJ2-2; no definite D call. The CDR3 spans 18 residues. In germline, CDR1 is KGHSH, CDR2 LQKENI. Between the trimmed V and J ends, which lost 3 bases and 0 bases, there was a span of 17 bases. CDR3 sequence reads: CASSPVLQSSANTGELFF. CDR3 coding DNA: TGTGCCAGCTCACCGGTTCTACAGTCCTCCGCGAACACCGGGGAGCTGTTTTTT.

This sequence joins TRBV7-2 and TRBJ1-5; TRBD1 agrees at 9 bases. The CDR3 extends over 15 amino acids. J gave up 6 bases and V 2 bases, and 5 bases lay outside the gene matches. Germline CDR1 SGHTA, CDR2 FQGNSA. CDR3 loop: CASSLPGQGGQPQHF. Here the CDR3 DNA reads TGTGCCAGCAGCTTACCGGGACAGGGAGGTCAGCCCCAGCATTTT.

This sequence joins TRBV6-1 and TRBJ1-1, with unresolved D. Per the germline V gene, CDR1 is MNHNS and CDR2 is SASEGT. The V end was cut by 1 base, the J end by 0 bases, with 15 bases between. CDR3 length equals 17 residues. The CDR3 here is CASSEGGWGVMNTEAFF. The CDR3, as DNA: TGTGCCAGCAGTGAAGGGGGATGGGGAGTCATGAACACTGAAGCTTTCTTT.

This chain joins TRBV7-2 and TRBJ2-3; 9 nucleotides line up with TRBD2. The germline V gene has CDR1 SGHTA and CDR2 FQGNSA. The CDR3 loop spans 17 amino acids. The junction had 11 bases not matched to a gene; V was cut back by 2 bases and J by 5 bases. In nucleotides, the CDR3 is TGTGCCAGCAGCTTACCAGCGGGGGGACCGAGAGGAGATACGCAGTATTTT. Amino acid sequence: CASSLPAGGPRGDTQYF.